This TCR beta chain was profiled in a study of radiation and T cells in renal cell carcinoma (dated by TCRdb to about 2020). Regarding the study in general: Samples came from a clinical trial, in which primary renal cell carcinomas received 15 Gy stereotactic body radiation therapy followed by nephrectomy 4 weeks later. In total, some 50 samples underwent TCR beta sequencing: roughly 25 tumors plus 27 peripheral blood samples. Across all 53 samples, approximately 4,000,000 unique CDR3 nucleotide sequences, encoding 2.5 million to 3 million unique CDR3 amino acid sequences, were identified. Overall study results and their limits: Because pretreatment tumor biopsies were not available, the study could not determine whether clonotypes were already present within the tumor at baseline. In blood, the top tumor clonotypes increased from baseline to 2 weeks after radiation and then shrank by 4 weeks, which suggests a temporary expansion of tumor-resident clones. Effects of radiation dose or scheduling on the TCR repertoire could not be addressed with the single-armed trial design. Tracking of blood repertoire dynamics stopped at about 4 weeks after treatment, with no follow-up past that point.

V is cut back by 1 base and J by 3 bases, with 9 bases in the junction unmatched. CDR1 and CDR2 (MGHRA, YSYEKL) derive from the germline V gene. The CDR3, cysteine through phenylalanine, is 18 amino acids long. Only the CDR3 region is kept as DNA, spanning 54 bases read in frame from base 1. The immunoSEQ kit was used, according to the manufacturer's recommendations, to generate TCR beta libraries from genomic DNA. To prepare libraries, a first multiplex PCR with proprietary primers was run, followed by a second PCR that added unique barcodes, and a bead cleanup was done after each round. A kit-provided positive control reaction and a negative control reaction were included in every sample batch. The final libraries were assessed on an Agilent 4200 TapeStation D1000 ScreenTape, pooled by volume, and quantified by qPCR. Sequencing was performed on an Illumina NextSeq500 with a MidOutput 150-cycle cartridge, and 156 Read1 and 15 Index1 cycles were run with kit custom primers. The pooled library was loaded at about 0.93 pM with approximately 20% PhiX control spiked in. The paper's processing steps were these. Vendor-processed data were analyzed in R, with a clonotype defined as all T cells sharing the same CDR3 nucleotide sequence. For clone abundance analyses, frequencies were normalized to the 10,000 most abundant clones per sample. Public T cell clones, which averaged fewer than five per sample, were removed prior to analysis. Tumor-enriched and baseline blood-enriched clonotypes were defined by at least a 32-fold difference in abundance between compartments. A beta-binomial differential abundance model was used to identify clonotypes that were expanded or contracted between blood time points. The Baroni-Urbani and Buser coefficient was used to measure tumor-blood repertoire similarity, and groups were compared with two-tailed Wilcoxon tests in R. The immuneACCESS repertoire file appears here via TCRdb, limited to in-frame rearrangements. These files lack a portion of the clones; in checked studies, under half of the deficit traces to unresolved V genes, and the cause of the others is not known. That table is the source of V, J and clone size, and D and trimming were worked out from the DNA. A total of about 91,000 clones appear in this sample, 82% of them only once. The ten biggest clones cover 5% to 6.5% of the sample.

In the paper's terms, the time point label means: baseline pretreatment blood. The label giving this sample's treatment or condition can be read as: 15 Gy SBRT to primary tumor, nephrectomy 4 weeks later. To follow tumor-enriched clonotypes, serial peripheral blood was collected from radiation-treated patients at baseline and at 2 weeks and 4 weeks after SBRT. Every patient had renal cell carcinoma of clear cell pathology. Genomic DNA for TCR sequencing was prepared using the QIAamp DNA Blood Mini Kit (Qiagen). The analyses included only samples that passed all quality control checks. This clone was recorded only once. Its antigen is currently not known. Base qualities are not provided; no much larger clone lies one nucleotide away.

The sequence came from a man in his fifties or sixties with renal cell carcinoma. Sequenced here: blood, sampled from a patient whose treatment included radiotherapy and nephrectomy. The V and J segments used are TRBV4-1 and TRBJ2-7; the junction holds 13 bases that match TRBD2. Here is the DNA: TGCGCCAGCAGCCAAGGCGGACTAGCGGGAGAAAGGGACTACGAGCAGTACTTC. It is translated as CASSQGGLAGERDYEQYF.